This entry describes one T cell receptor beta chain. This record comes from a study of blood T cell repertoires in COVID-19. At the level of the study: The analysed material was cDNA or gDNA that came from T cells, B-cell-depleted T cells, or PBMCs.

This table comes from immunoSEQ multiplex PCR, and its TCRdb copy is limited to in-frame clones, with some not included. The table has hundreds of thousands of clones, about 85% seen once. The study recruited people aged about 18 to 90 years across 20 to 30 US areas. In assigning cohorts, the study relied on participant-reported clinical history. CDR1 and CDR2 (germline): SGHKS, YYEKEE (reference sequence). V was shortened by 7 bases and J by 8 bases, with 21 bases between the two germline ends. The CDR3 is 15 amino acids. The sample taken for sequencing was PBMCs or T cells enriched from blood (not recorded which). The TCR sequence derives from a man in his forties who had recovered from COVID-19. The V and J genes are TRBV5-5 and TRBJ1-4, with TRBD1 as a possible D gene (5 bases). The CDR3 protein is CASALQEGRKEKLFF. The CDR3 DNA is TGTGCCAGCGCCCTTCAGGAGGGGCGGAAGGAAAAACTGTTTTTT.